One and the same sample provided the 22 T cell receptor beta chains below, sequenced in a study of T cells expressing NK-cell markers. TCRdb reworked the 5' RACE reads into one entry per CDR3 protein, no DNA. The sample's table shows almost 450,000 distinct CDR3 sequences. The sequenced sample was blood T cells: a sorted CD56 or NKG2C T cell subset, CD4+ or CD8+ T cells, or bulk PBMC T cells (not recorded which). These receptors all stem from a woman between 18 and 70 years old in good health.

The chain recombines TRBV20-1 with TRBJ1-1; the D call of TRBD1 rests on TCRdb alone, since no DNA is present to check it. Germline CDR1 DFQATT, CDR2 SNEGSKA (reference sequence). The CDR3 is made up of 14 amino acids. CDR3 in amino acids: CSARDPSGYTEAFF.

The V call is TRBV28, the J call TRBJ2-7. Germline V gene data show CDR1 as MDHEN and CDR2 as SYDVKM. The CDR3 covers 13 residues. The CDR3 loop is CASSLAGADEQYF.

The V gene is TRBV11-2, the J gene TRBJ1-4; TCRdb returns TRBD1, unconfirmable since there is no DNA. This CDR3 spans 19 amino acids. From germline, CDR1 is SGHAT and CDR2 FQNNGV. The CDR3: CASSLGTGGSWSQNEKLFF.

The rearrangement links TRBV20-1 to TRBJ2-1; lacking DNA, the TRBD1 call made by TCRdb goes unchecked. Germline V gene data show CDR1 as DFQATT and CDR2 as SNEGSKA (reference sequence). There are 14 residues in the CDR3. CDR3 loop: CSAQGQGSLNEQFF.

The rearrangement joins TRBV3-1 to TRBJ1-5; checking the TCRdb D call of TRBD1 is not possible without DNA. The germline V gene encodes CDR1 LGHDT and CDR2 YNNKEL (reference sequence). The CDR3 has 16 residues. The CDR3 region is CASSQDSGTGNQPQHF. The full variable domain, in which reference TRBV3-1 and TRBJ1-5 provide the parts outside the CDR3, is DTAVSQTPKYLVTQMGNDKSIKCEQNLGHDTMYWYKQDSKKFLKIMFSYNNKELIINETVPNRFSPKSPDKAHLNLHINSLELGDSAVYFCASSQDSGTGNQPQHFGDGTRLSIL.

The J gene is TRBJ1-1, the V gene TRBV12-3 or TRBV12-4; the D gene TCRdb calls, TRBD1, cannot be checked with no DNA. The CDR3 has 11 amino acids. CDR3 amino acids: CASRRQGEAFF.

CDR3 in amino acids: CASSQDRAEQETQYF. This chain uses TRBV4-3 with TRBJ2-5; TCRdb's assignment of TRBD2 cannot be checked, as there is no DNA. The length of the CDR3 is 15 residues. The germline gives CDR1 LGHNA, CDR2 YSLEER.

J is TRBJ2-1 and V is TRBV4-3; TCRdb selects TRBD1, and the lack of DNA leaves this call unchecked. The length of the CDR3 is 16 residues. Germline CDR1 LGHNA, CDR2 YSLEER. The CDR3: CASSPRGAGIYHEQFF.

This chain joins TRBV15 and TRBJ1-1; the TRBD1 assignment by TCRdb is unverifiable without DNA. Germline loops: CDR1 LNHNV, CDR2 YYDKDF (reference sequence). There are 14 residues in the CDR3. The CDR3 sequence is CATSSRGTYSEAFF.

The V call is TRBV3-1, the J call TRBJ2-3; the TCRdb D gene call, TRBD1, has no DNA to confirm it. Germline CDR1 LGHDT, CDR2 YNNKEL (reference sequence). This CDR3 has 13 residues. CDR3 sequence: CASRSKGTDTQYF.

This chain uses TRBV7-3 with TRBJ2-1. CDR3 length: 12 residues. Per germline, CDR1 SGHTA and CDR2 FQGTGA. The CDR3 loop reads CASSLNREEQFF.

The rearrangement uses TRBV30 and TRBJ1-6; TCRdb's D gene call, TRBD1, goes unchecked for lack of DNA. The CDR3 contains 13 residues. CDR1 GTSNPN and CDR2 SVGIG come from the germline V gene (reference sequence). The CDR3 protein is CAAPRRGNSPLHF.

V gene TRBV5-1 combines with J gene TRBJ1-3; TCRdb gives TRBD1 as the D gene, but with no DNA this cannot be confirmed. The germline CDR1 and CDR2 sequences are SGHRS and YFSETQ. This CDR3 has 16 amino acids. The CDR3 spells CASSSNPRPTGNTIYF.

The V gene is TRBV19, the J gene TRBJ2-7. Per germline, CDR1 LNHDA and CDR2 SQIVND (reference sequence). This CDR3 region has 12 residues. This CDR3 reads CASTGNSYEQYF.

The V gene is TRBV20-1, the J gene TRBJ1-2; TCRdb's D gene call, TRBD1, goes unchecked for lack of DNA. Per germline, CDR1 DFQATT and CDR2 SNEGSKA (reference sequence). This CDR3 has 13 amino acids. The CDR3 sequence is CSANYGSLYGYTF.

This sequence joins TRBV29-1 and TRBJ2-1; TCRdb's assignment of TRBD2 cannot be checked, as there is no DNA. Germline V gene lookup returns CDR1 SQVTM and CDR2 ANQGSEA. The CDR3 has 15 amino acids. CDR3 sequence reads: CSVGSGSMSYNEQFF.

The rearrangement joins TRBV5-1 to TRBJ2-3; the D call of TRBD2 rests on TCRdb alone, since no DNA is present to check it. The length of the CDR3 is 21 residues. Germline loops: CDR1 SGHRS, CDR2 YFSETQ. CDR3 region: CASSLPWGQAEREGSTDTQYF.

This sequence joins TRBV20-1 and TRBJ2-1; TCRdb reports TRBD2, a call that lacks DNA to check it against. The V gene's germline CDR1 is DFQATT and CDR2 SNEGSKA (reference sequence). The CDR3 loop spans 14 amino acids. The CDR3 region is CSATSGLTYNEQFF.

The rearrangement joins TRBV7-2 to TRBJ1-6. The CDR3 spans 13 residues. Germline V lookup: CDR1 SGHTA, CDR2 FQGNSA. CDR3: CASSLDKGSPLHF.

V and J are TRBV7-8 and TRBJ2-1; checking the TCRdb D call of TRBD2 is not possible without DNA. The CDR3 length is 16 residues. Germline V gives CDR1 SGHVS, CDR2 FQNEAQ. The CDR3 spells CASSPSSAGGRNEQFF.

CDR3 residues: CAISLVGQGYEQYF. The chain links TRBV12-3 or TRBV12-4 to TRBJ2-7; TCRdb names TRBD1, which stays unverified in the absence of DNA. This CDR3 is built from 14 residues.

The J gene is TRBJ2-7, the V gene TRBV18. The CDR3 loop spans 12 amino acids. The V gene's germline CDR1 is KGHSH and CDR2 LQKENI. The CDR3 loop reads CASSPEGYEQYF.